This TCR beta chain was profiled in a study of shared clonotypes between healthy human individuals. General observations from the study: Naive subsets usually exceeded memory subsets in estimated richness.

CDR1 and CDR2 from the germline V gene are SGHAT and FQNNGV. Trimming stripped 2 bases from V and 1 base from J, with 5 bases between. The CDR3 consists of 13 residues. This clone appeared once. What it binds is not known. Generated by immunoSEQ multiplex PCR, the TCRdb table keeps only in-frame clones and is missing some. This table has about 1.5 million clones, under 99% appearing once. Material for sequencing was naive CD4+ T cells sorted from blood. Subset of the sample: CD45RA+ positively selected. The receptor's source is a man aged 25 to 40 in good health. This sequence joins TRBV11-2 and TRBJ1-2, with D hard to call. As DNA, the CDR3 is TGTGCCAGCAGCTTACCCGGTAACTATGGCTACACCTTC. Translated: CASSLPGNYGYTF. The variable domain in full, with the rest retrieved from reference TRBV11-2 and TRBJ1-2, is EAGVAQSPRYKIIEKRQSVAFWCNPISGHATLYWYQQILGQGPKLLIQFQNNGVVDDSQLPKDRFSAERLKGVDSTLKIQPAKLEDSAVYLCASSLPGNYGYTFGSGTRLTVV.